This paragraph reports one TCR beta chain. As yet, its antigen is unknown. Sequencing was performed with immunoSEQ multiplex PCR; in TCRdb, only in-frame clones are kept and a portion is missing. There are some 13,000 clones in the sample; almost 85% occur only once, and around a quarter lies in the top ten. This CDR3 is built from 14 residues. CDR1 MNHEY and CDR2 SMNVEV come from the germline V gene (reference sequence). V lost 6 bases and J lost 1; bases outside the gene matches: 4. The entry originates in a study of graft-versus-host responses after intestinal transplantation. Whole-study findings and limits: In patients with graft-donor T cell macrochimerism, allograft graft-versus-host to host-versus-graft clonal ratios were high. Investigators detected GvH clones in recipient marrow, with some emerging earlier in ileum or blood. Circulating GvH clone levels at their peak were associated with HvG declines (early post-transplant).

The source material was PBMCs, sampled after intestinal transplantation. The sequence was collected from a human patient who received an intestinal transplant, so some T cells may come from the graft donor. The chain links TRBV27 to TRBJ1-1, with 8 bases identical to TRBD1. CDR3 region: CASRLGQGNTEAFF. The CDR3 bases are TGTGCCAGCAGGCTCGGACAGGGGAACACTGAAGCTTTCTTT.